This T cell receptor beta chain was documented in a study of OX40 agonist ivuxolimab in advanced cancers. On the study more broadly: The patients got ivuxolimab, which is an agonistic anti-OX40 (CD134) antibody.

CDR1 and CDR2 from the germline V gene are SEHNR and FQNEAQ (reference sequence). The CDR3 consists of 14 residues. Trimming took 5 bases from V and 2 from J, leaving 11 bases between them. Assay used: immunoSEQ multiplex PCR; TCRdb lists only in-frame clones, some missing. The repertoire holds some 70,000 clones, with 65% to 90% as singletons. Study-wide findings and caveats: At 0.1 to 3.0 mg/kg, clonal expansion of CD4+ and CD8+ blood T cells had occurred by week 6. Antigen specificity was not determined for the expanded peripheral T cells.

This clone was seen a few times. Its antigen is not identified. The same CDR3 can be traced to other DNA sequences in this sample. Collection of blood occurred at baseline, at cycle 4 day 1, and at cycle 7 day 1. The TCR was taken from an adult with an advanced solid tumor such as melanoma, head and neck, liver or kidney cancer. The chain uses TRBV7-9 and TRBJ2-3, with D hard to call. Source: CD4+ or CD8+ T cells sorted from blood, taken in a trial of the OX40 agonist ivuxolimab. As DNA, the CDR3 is TGTGCCAGCAGCCCCGGCGGCAACACAGATACGCAGTATTTT. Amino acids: CASSPGGNTDTQYF.